One T cell receptor (beta chain) is described in this entry. This specimen comes from a study of cytomegalovirus exposure and HLA in healthy donors. The PCR had 60 Vbeta and 13 Jbeta primers. How the authors handled the data: Approximately 9.9 million shared chains were among the roughly 78 million unique TCR beta chains that a later analysis counted. Sequenced by immunoSEQ multiplex PCR; TCRdb stores in-frame clones only, minus some. That table gives V, J and clone size, and the DNA gave D and trimming. Seen here are under 120,000 clones, about three quarters observed once, and the top ten hold about 5.2%. Trimming pared 6 bases from V and 3 bases from J, leaving 18 bases between. CDR3 length: 17 amino acids. Germline-derived CDR1 and CDR2 are MNHEY and SMNVEV (reference sequence).

This TCR was sampled from a female donor in good health and CMV-seropositive. The chain recombines TRBV27 with TRBJ2-6; a possible D gene is TRBD1 (6 bases). The sequencing sample was made of PBMCs. CDR3 sequence reads: CASRPGTGLVGANVLTF. CDR3 coding DNA: TGTGCCAGCAGACCCGGAACAGGGCTTGTTGGGGCCAACGTCCTGACTTTC.